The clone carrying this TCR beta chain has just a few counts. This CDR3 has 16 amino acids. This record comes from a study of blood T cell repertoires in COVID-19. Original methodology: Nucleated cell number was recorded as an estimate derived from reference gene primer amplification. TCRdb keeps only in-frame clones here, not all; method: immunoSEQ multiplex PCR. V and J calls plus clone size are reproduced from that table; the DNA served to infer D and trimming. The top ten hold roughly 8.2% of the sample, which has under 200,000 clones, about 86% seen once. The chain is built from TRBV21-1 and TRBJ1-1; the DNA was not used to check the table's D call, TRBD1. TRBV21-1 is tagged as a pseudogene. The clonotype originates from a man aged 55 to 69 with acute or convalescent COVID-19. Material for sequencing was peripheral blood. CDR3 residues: CASSKKALNRVTEAFF. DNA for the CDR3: TGTGCCAGCAGCAAGAAAGCCCTAAACAGGGTTACTGAAGCTTTCTTT.